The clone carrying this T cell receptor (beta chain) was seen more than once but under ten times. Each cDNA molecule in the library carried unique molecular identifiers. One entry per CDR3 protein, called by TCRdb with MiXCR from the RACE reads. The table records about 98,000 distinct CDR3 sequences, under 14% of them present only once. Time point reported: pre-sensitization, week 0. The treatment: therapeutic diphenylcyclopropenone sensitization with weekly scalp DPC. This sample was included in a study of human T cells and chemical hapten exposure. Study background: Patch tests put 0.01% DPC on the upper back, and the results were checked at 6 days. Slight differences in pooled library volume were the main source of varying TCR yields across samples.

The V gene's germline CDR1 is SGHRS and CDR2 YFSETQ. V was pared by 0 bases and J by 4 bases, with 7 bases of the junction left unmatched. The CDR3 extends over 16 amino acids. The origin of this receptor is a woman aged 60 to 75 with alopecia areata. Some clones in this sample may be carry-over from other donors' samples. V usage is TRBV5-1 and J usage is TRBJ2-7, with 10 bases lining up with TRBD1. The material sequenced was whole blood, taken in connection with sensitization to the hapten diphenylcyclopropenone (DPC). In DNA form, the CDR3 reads TGCGCCAGCAGCTTGGAGGGTTGGACAGGGGGATACGAGCAGTACTTC. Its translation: CASSLEGWTGGYEQYF. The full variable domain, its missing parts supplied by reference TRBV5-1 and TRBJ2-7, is KAGVTQTPRYLIKTRGQQVTLSCSPISGHRSVSWYQQTPGQGLQFLFEYFSETQRNKGNFPGRFSGRQFSNSRSEMNVSTLELGDSALYLCASSLEGWTGGYEQYFGPGTRLTVT.